These 31 T cell receptor beta chains came from one sample sequenced in a study of T cell changes during pregnancy in multiple sclerosis (dated by TCRdb to the late 2010s). Preparation of the library involved the immunoSEQ multiplex PCR assay. The source is immuneACCESS, and TCRdb retained only in-frame sequences with V and J called. Part of the clones is not carried over; for the studies checked, unresolved V genes explain less than half of this, and the remainder is unexplained. This sample is represented by 65,000 to 95,000 clones; 93% of them were singletons. The ten most abundant clones make up just over 2.5% of the sample. This sample comprised peripheral blood, obtained after pregnancy. These receptors were obtained from a female donor in good health, enrolled as a control in a pregnancy study.

In nucleotides, the CDR3 is TGCAGTGCTGCGCCTAGTTATGAGCAGTTCTTC. It specifies CSAAPSYEQFF. This chain uses TRBV20-1 with TRBJ2-1; unclear D gene. This CDR3 spans 11 amino acids. Germline V gene lookup returns CDR1 DFQATT and CDR2 SNEGSKA (reference sequence). The ends were cut back, 5 bases at V and 8 bases at J, with 10 bases in the middle.

The chain joins TRBV9 to TRBJ2-2; D might be TRBD2 (5 bases). Germline V lookup: CDR1 SGDLS, CDR2 YYNGEE. The CDR3 is made up of 17 amino acids. V lost 0 bases and J 0 bases, leaving 12 bases between the germline ends. The CDR3: CASSVASGAANTGELFF. CDR3 bases: TGTGCCAGCAGCGTAGCAAGCGGAGCCGCGAACACCGGGGAGCTGTTTTTT.

This clone was observed a few times. This chain links TRBV7-2 with TRBJ2-7; D gene unclear. This CDR3 is built from 11 residues. The V end lost 2 bases, the J end lost 7 bases, and 6 bases lay between the germline ends. In germline, CDR1 is SGHTA, CDR2 FQGNSA. The CDR3, as DNA: TGTGCCAGCAGCTTATCCGTAGAGCAGTACTTC. As protein: CASSLSVEQYF.

The chain couples TRBV4-3 to TRBJ2-6; perhaps TRBD1 as D (5 bases). V was shortened by 2 bases and J by 1 base, with 12 bases between the two germline ends. There are 17 residues in the CDR3. The germline V gene has CDR1 LGHNA and CDR2 YSLEER. The chain's CDR3 is CASSQSRTKSGANVLTF. CDR3 sequence (DNA): TGCGCCAGCAGCCAAAGTCGGACAAAGTCTGGGGCCAACGTCCTGACTTTC.

This chain connects TRBV7-3 to TRBJ2-3; 11 nucleotides align to TRBD2. The V segment lost 5 bases and the J segment 4 bases; nucleotides outside the gene matches: 14. This CDR3 comprises 18 residues. CDR1 and CDR2 from the germline V gene are SGHTA and FQGTGA. The CDR3 loop reads CASSISGRAFLSADTQYF. As DNA, the CDR3 is TGTGCCAGCAGCATTAGCGGGAGGGCCTTCTTGAGTGCAGATACGCAGTATTTT. Full variable domain (missing parts from reference TRBV7-3 and TRBJ2-3): GAGVSQTPSNKVTEKGKYVELRCDPISGHTALYWYRQSLGQGPEFLIYFQGTGAADDSGLPNDRFFAVRPEGSVSTLKIQRTERGDSAVYLCASSISGRAFLSADTQYFGPGTRLTVL.

This chain uses TRBV4-1 with TRBJ2-4, with TRBD1 matching over 8 bases. Germline CDR1 is MGHRA and CDR2 is YSYEKL. The junction had 6 bases not matched to a gene; V was cut back by 4 bases and J by 1 base. There are 16 residues in the CDR3. The DNA of the CDR3 is TGCGCCAGCAGCCCTCCCCAGGGGGCGGCCAAAAACATTCAGTACTTC. Translating it yields CASSPPQGAAKNIQYF.

The J gene is TRBJ2-3, the V gene TRBV29-1; 7 nucleotides line up with TRBD1. The CDR3 loop spans 14 amino acids. J was trimmed by 3 bases and V by 4 bases; bases with no gene match: 7. Per germline, CDR1 SQVTM and CDR2 ANQGSEA. The chain's CDR3 is CSVVGDSSTDTQYF. In DNA, the CDR3 is TGCAGCGTTGTAGGGGACAGCAGTACAGATACGCAGTATTTT.

This chain connects TRBV5-6 to TRBJ2-7, with D possibly TRBD1 on 6 matching bases. The CDR3 has 14 amino acids. V shed 7 bases and J shed 2 bases, with 16 bases lying between them. CDR1 and CDR2 from the germline V gene are SGHDT and YYEEEE. CDR3 protein: CASRGGDKAYEQYF. CDR3 sequence (DNA): TGTGCCAGCCGGGGTGGGGACAAAGCCTACGAGCAGTACTTC.

This chain connects TRBV7-2 to TRBJ1-1, with D perhaps TRBD1 (6 bases). The CDR3 sequence is 13 residues long. Germline V gene sequence: CDR1 SGHTA, CDR2 FQGNSA. The germline V and J ends were trimmed by 1 base and 4 bases, with 7 bases remaining between them. The CDR3 DNA is TGTGCCAGCAGCTTAGTACAGGGCACTGAAGCTTTCTTT. As protein: CASSLVQGTEAFF.

The rearrangement joins TRBV27 to TRBJ1-2; 7 bases fit TRBD1. From germline, CDR1 is MNHEY and CDR2 SMNVEV (reference sequence). This CDR3 region has 14 residues. With V trimmed by 5 bases and J by 4 bases, 7 bases remained unmatched. The CDR3 DNA is TGTGCCAGCAGTGCCCGAGGGGGCGGCTATGGCTACACCTTC. Protein product: CASSARGGGYGYTF.

This clone was seen a single time. The chain couples TRBV11-2 to TRBJ2-4; D gene uncertain. Trimming took off 8 bases at V and 7 bases at J, with 18 bases between the two ends. The CDR3 runs to 14 residues. CDR1 is SGHAT, CDR2 FQNNGV, per germline. In DNA, the CDR3 is TGTGCCAGCTCCCAACTGATAGTCCGGAACATTCAGTACTTC. Protein: CASSQLIVRNIQYF.

The chain couples TRBV9 to TRBJ2-1, with a tentative D call TRBD1 (5 bases). From germline, CDR1 is SGDLS and CDR2 YYNGEE. V dropped 0 bases and J dropped 10 bases, with 5 bases sitting between them. The CDR3 consists of 11 residues. CDR3 bases: TGTGCCAGCAGCGTAGACAGGGAGCAGTTCTTC. Encoded protein: CASSVDREQFF.

This chain uses TRBV25-1 with TRBJ2-1; 10 nucleotides agree with TRBD2. The CDR3 runs 16 residues. Germline CDR1 reads MGHDK; CDR2 reads SYGVNS. The trim removed 1 base at V and 7 bases at J, leaving 7 bases unmatched. The CDR3 DNA follows: TGTGCCAGCAGTGAATTCGGAGCGGGAGGGATTAATGAGCAGTTCTTC. Its protein is CASSEFGAGGINEQFF.

V gene TRBV9 combines with J gene TRBJ1-4; no firm D call. Trimming took off 0 bases at V and 5 bases at J, with 8 bases between the two ends. CDR3 length equals 14 residues. From germline, CDR1 is SGDLS and CDR2 YYNGEE. CDR3 region: CASSVGNSNEKLFF. CDR3 DNA sequence: TGTGCCAGCAGCGTAGGTAACAGCAATGAAAAACTGTTTTTT. The full variable domain, with the rest looked up from reference TRBV9 and TRBJ1-4, is DSGVTQTPKHLITATGQRVTLRCSPRSGDLSVYWYQQSLDQGLQFLIQYYNGEERAKGNILERFSAQQFPDLHSELNLSSLELGDSALYFCASSVGNSNEKLFFGSGTQLSVL.

This clone appeared once. V and J are TRBV10-3 and TRBJ2-1; D perhaps matches TRBD2 (5 bases). Trimming pared 0 bases from V and 8 bases from J, leaving 14 bases between. Germline CDR1 is ENHRY and CDR2 is SYGVKD. The CDR3 runs 15 residues. This CDR3 reads CAISESASGWDEQFF. The CDR3 nucleotides are TGTGCCATCAGTGAGTCGGCCTCGGGGTGGGATGAGCAGTTCTTC.

The chain carries TRBV5-1 and TRBJ2-1, with 11 nucleotides matching TRBD2. The CDR3 is 15 residues long. V lost 1 base to trimming and J lost 4 bases; unmatched junction nucleotides: 1. In germline, CDR1 is SGHRS, CDR2 YFSETQ. The CDR3 loop is CASSLLAGGYNEQFF. CDR3 DNA: TGCGCCAGCAGCTTGCTAGCGGGAGGTTACAATGAGCAGTTCTTC.

The V gene is TRBV7-3, the J gene TRBJ1-1; D might be TRBD1 (5 bases). This CDR3 has 15 residues. Trimming removed 4 bases at V and 9 bases at J, with 21 bases between. Germline CDR1 is SGHTA and CDR2 is FQGTGA. This CDR3 is CASSSRPQGLGQAFF. Here the CDR3 DNA reads TGTGCCAGCAGCTCACGCCCCCAGGGACTCGGGCAAGCTTTCTTT.

The V gene is TRBV7-2, the J gene TRBJ2-1; D remains unclear. Trimming left V 1 base short and J 0 bases short, with 19 bases between. The CDR3 consists of 19 residues. CDR1 and CDR2 from the germline V gene are SGHTA and FQGNSA. CDR3 in DNA: TGTGCCAGCAGCTTAGGTGGAGAGCTTAACTTCAACTCCTACAATGAGCAGTTCTTC. Translation: CASSLGGELNFNSYNEQFF.

This chain joins TRBV2 and TRBJ1-5; TRBD1 agrees at 7 bases. Trimming at V came to 8 bases and at J to 0 bases, leaving 4 bases not matched to a gene. The CDR3 is 14 residues long. Germline CDR1 SNHLY, CDR2 FYNNEI. In DNA, the CDR3 is TGTGCCAGCCACAGGGGCAATAGCAATCAGCCCCAGCATTTT. Residues: CASHRGNSNQPQHF.

The chain links TRBV6-5 to TRBJ2-7; D remains unclear. This CDR3 contains 12 residues. From germline, CDR1 is MNHEY and CDR2 SVGAGI. Trimming removed 6 bases from V and 7 bases from J, with 13 bases in between. CDR3 nucleotide sequence: TGTGCCAGCAGCCCGGCCTCTAGAGAGCAGTACTTC. Protein: CASSPASREQYF.

The genes are TRBV7-9 and TRBJ1-2; no clear D gene. The CDR3 runs 14 residues. Germline V gives CDR1 SEHNR, CDR2 FQNEAQ (reference sequence). Trimming removed 1 base at V and 7 bases at J, with 13 bases between. Here the CDR3 reads CASSLGAGAVGYTF. The CDR3 nucleotides are TGTGCCAGCAGCTTAGGCGCGGGCGCGGTTGGCTACACCTTC. Full variable domain (outside the CDR3, taken from reference TRBV7-9 and TRBJ1-2): DTGVSQNPRHKITKRGQNVTFRCDPISEHNRLYWYRQTLGQGPEFLTYFQNEAQLEKSRLLSDRFSAERPKGSFSTLEIQRTEQGDSAMYLCASSLGAGAVGYTFGSGTRLTVV.

The rearrangement uses TRBV14 and TRBJ1-6; 10 positions agree with TRBD1. The CDR3 runs 14 residues. Germline CDR1 SGHDN, CDR2 FVKESK. V was pared by 4 bases and J by 11 bases, with 5 bases of the junction left unmatched. DNA of the CDR3: TGTGCCAGCAGCCGAGGGACAGGGGTGACACCCCTCCACTTT. Amino acids: CASSRGTGVTPLHF.

The table lists this clone with a few counts. The gene calls are TRBV5-6 and TRBJ2-7; TRBD2 agrees at 9 bases. CDR1 is SGHDT, CDR2 YYEEEE, per germline. With V trimmed by 3 bases and J by 4 bases, 5 bases remained unmatched. This CDR3 contains 14 residues. The chain's CDR3 is CASSWGLAPYEQYF. Here the CDR3 DNA reads TGTGCCAGCAGCTGGGGACTAGCTCCGTACGAGCAGTACTTC.

The chain couples TRBV10-3 to TRBJ2-2; the D gene is possibly TRBD2 (6 bases). Trimming cost V 11 bases and J 1 base, with 17 bases left between them. Germline assignment: CDR1 ENHRY and CDR2 SYGVKD. CDR3 size: 15 residues. CDR3 residues: CASALLGGNTGELFF. In DNA form, the CDR3 reads TGTGCCTCCGCGTTATTGGGGGGGAACACCGGGGAGCTGTTTTTT.

CDR3 sequence: CASSQDGLAGGLRTDTQYF. The CDR3 nucleotides read TGTGCCAGCAGCCAAGATGGACTAGCGGGAGGGTTGCGCACAGATACGCAGTATTTT. The chain links TRBV4-2 to TRBJ2-3; 15 bases fit TRBD2. Trimming at V came to 0 bases and at J to 1 base, leaving 5 bases not matched to a gene. The CDR3 is 19 residues long. In germline, CDR1 is LGHNA, CDR2 YNFKEQ.

J is TRBJ2-5 and V is TRBV6-4, with D possibly TRBD2 on 6 matching bases. The V end was cut by 3 bases, the J end by 5 bases, with 16 bases between. There are 15 residues in the CDR3. The germline gives CDR1 MRHNA, CDR2 SNTAGT. The CDR3 DNA sequence: TGTGCCAGCAGTGAATTTGGGACCCGGGGGGAGACCCAGTACTTC. Its protein product is CASSEFGTRGETQYF.

In the case of this clone: One end of the junction does not line up with germline, which may come from a read error. This chain joins TRBV12-5 and TRBJ1-1, with TRBD1 matching 8 bases. The CDR3 extends over 12 amino acids. The germline V gene has CDR1 LGHNT and CDR2 FRNRAP. Here the CDR3 reads CASGITGTGRVW. CDR3 in DNA: TGTGCTAGTGGTATCACCGGGACAGGTCGGGTTTGG. The full variable domain, with the rest looked up from reference TRBV12-5 and TRBJ1-1, is DARVTQTPRHKVTEMGQEVTMRCQPILGHNTVFWYRQTMMQGLELLAYFRNRAPLDDSGMPKDRFSAEMPDATLATLKIQPSEPRDSAVYFCASGITGTGRVWGQGTRLTVV.

J is TRBJ1-4 and V is TRBV6-1; D is undetermined. Germline V gene lookup returns CDR1 MNHNS and CDR2 SASEGT. CDR3 length equals 14 residues. The V and J ends lost 8 bases and 8 bases respectively, with 18 bases between them. The CDR3 sequence: CASAKPGRGEKLFF. In DNA form, the CDR3 reads TGTGCCAGCGCAAAACCCGGGCGGGGAGAAAAACTGTTTTTT.

This clone was found once. The V call is TRBV19, the J call TRBJ1-3; no clear D. This CDR3 has 17 amino acids. V was clipped by 7 bases and J by 9 bases, with 28 bases between them. Per germline, CDR1 LNHDA and CDR2 SQIVND (reference sequence). The CDR3 protein is CASTILSGYTGTSTIYF. In nucleotides, the CDR3 is TGTGCCAGTACCATCCTGTCGGGGTACACCGGTACTAGCACCATATATTTT.

The J gene is TRBJ2-3, the V gene TRBV5-1, with 7 bases identical to TRBD1. This CDR3 region has 15 residues. V was clipped by 5 bases and J by 1 base; unmatched bases: 7. Per the germline V gene, CDR1 is SGHRS and CDR2 is YFSETQ. The CDR3 nucleotides read TGCGCCAGCAGAGAAACCGGGACAGGCACAGATACGCAGTATTTT. It encodes CASRETGTGTDTQYF.

V and J are TRBV29-1 and TRBJ2-1; TRBD1 matches at 7 bases. The J segment lost 1 base and the V segment lost 6 bases, leaving 6 bases of the junction unmatched. Germline CDR1 reads SQVTM; CDR2 reads ANQGSEA. This CDR3 region has 14 residues. The CDR3: CSVVPGQSYNEQFF. CDR3 nucleotide sequence: TGCAGCGTAGTCCCGGGACAGTCCTACAATGAGCAGTTCTTC.